A selection of T cell receptor beta chains follows, all from one sample in a study of cytomegalovirus exposure and HLA in healthy donors. This table comes from immunoSEQ multiplex PCR, and its TCRdb copy is limited to in-frame clones, with some not included. The data contain 35,000 to 50,000 clones, almost 70% of them singletons. Sequenced sample: PBMCs. The receptor set was obtained from a man in his forties or fifties in good health and CMV-seronegative. CDR3s include the opening cysteine and the closing phenylalanine or tryptophan. Fields, in order: V gene, J gene, clone size, D gene, CDR3 DNA, CDR3 protein. D genes are given only for firm matches. Clone size is given for some rows only: seen once, a few or many times, or a class if the clone is expanded.

>TRBV29-1|TRBJ2-1|many|-
TGCAGCTCGGGAGAGGAGCCCGATTACAATGAGCAGTTCTTC
CSSGEEPDYNEQFF
>TRBV23-1|TRBJ2-3|-|-
TGCGCCAGCAGTCATCCTAAATGCACAGATACGCAGTATTTT
CASSHPKCTDTQYF
>TRBV7-9|TRBJ1-6|-|TRBD1
TGTGCCAGCAGCTTAGGCCGGACAGGGGACTATAATTCACCCCTCCACTTT
CASSLGRTGDYNSPLHF
>TRBV21-1|TRBJ1-6|-|-
TGTGCCAGCAGCAATGGACAGGGGTGCTCACCCCTCCACTTT
CASSNGQGCSPLHF
>TRBV11-3|TRBJ2-2|few|TRBD1
TGTGCCAGCAGCTTAGGAGGGGGCGACACCGGGGAGCTGTTTTTT
CASSLGGGDTGELFF
>TRBV25-1|TRBJ2-5|-|-
TGTGCCAGCAGTGAATATGCGTCCTCCCAAGAGACCCAGTACTTC
CASSEYASSQETQYF
>TRBV7-2|TRBJ2-5|-|-
TGTGCCAGCAGCTTCAGGACAAGGGAGACCCAGTACTTC
CASSFRTRETQYF
>TRBV4-1|TRBJ1-1|-|TRBD1
TGCGCCAGCAGCCAAGTCGGGACAGTGAACACTGAAGCTTTCTTT
CASSQVGTVNTEAFF
>TRBV6-5|TRBJ1-3|-|-
TGTGCCAGCAGTTACGAGGGAAGAACTGGAAACACCATATATTTT
CASSYEGRTGNTIYF
>TRBV28|TRBJ1-5|once|-
TGTGCCAGCAGCCCTACAGGTTTAGCCAATCAGCCCCAGCATTTT
CASSPTGLANQPQHF
>TRBV30|TRBJ1-2|-|TRBD1
TGTGCCTGGAGTTTCCCGGGACAGGGACTAAACACCTTC
CAWSFPGQGLNTF
>TRBV4-2|TRBJ1-1|-|-
TGTGCCAGCAGCCCGAACAGGGCTGGCGCTTTCTTT
CASSPNRAGAFF
>TRBV4-3|TRBJ1-2|-|-
TGCGCCAGCAGCCAAGATCGCGGAGCCCACTATGGCTACACCTTC
CASSQDRGAHYGYTF
>TRBV6-1|TRBJ1-2|-|TRBD1
TGTGCCAGCAGGGAAGGGCCTTACAATCGGGACAGGGGGCATGAATCAAACTATGGCTACACCTTC
CASREGPYNRDRGHESNYGYTF
>TRBV25-1|TRBJ2-5|few|-
TGTGCCAGCAGTGGTTACGGGCAAGAGACCCAGTACTTC
CASSGYGQETQYF
>TRBV5-6|TRBJ2-5|-|-
TGTGCCAGCAGCTATGCCTCCGGGACCCAGTACTTC
CASSYASGTQYF
>TRBV28|TRBJ1-1|-|-
TGTGCCAGCAGTTTAAGGGGTTGGGGCACTGAAGCTTTCTTT
CASSLRGWGTEAFF
>TRBV15|TRBJ2-1|-|TRBD1
TGTGCCACCAGCAGACGACAGGGGGGGGCCAATGAGCAGTTCTTC
CATSRRQGGANEQFF
>TRBV4-2|TRBJ2-5|-|TRBD2
TGTGCCAGCAGCCAAGTGGGGTCGGGGGGCCAAGAGACCCAGTACTTC
CASSQVGSGGQETQYF
>TRBV5-1|TRBJ2-4|-|TRBD1
TGCGCCAGCAGCCCCGGACAGGGAGAAGCCAAAAACATTCAGTACTTC
CASSPGQGEAKNIQYF
>TRBV11-1|TRBJ1-1|-|-
TGTGCCAGCAGCTTATTAGGGGAGAACACTGAAGCTTTCTTT
CASSLLGENTEAFF
>TRBV11-2|TRBJ1-6|-|-
TGTGCCAGCAGCTCCTGGACAGTTGCAGGAAATTCACCCCTCCACTTT
CASSSWTVAGNSPLHF
>TRBV11-3|TRBJ2-2|-|-
TGTGCCAGCAGCTCCTTGAACACCGGGGAGCTGTTTTTT
CASSSLNTGELFF
>TRBV2|TRBJ2-3|-|TRBD2
TGTGCCAGCCGGGGGGATGGGGCAGATACGCAGTATTTT
CASRGDGADTQYF
>TRBV7-2|TRBJ1-6|once|TRBD1
TGTGCCAGCAGCCGCTACCGGACAGGGGGCGAATCAGCTAATTCACCCCTCCACTTT
CASSRYRTGGESANSPLHF
>TRBV7-6|TRBJ1-6|-|-
TGTGCCAGCAGCCCTGAACTCGGTTCACCCCTCCACTTT
CASSPELGSPLHF
>TRBV19|TRBJ1-1|-|-
TGTGCCAGTAGGGGCCAGGGGTTTATGAACACTGAAGCTTTCTTT
CASRGQGFMNTEAFF
>TRBV6-1|TRBJ2-7|-|-
TGTGCCAGCAGTGTCACCTACGAGCAGTACTTC
CASSVTYEQYF
>TRBV7-9|TRBJ1-1|-|-
TGTGCCAGCAGAGGGGTTGGGTACACTGAAGCTTTCTTT
CASRGVGYTEAFF
>TRBV19|TRBJ2-2|-|-
TGTGCCACCGAAAAGACCGGGACCGGGGAGCTGTTTTTT
CATEKTGTGELFF
>TRBV5-1|TRBJ2-6|-|TRBD1
TGCGCCAGCAGCTGGGAGAGGGGGCCCGGGGCCAACGTCCTGACTTTC
CASSWERGPGANVLTF
>TRBV5-4|TRBJ1-2|once|-
TGTGCCAGCAGCTGGATTAGCAGACCCTATGGCTACACCTTC
CASSWISRPYGYTF
>TRBV4-3|TRBJ1-1|few|-
TGCGCCAGCAGCCAAGATTCCTACGGGGGCACTGAAGCTTTCTTT
CASSQDSYGGTEAFF
>TRBV7-2|TRBJ1-4|-|-
TGTGCCAGCAGTCCTGCGGCGGGGAAGAGCGAAAAACTGTTTTTT
CASSPAAGKSEKLFF
>TRBV29-1|TRBJ1-2|few|-
TGCAGCGTTGAAGGGCGGGAGCCCTATGGCTACACCTTC
CSVEGREPYGYTF
>TRBV28|TRBJ2-7|-|-
TGTGCCAGCAGTTTAGTGCTTCGACAGAGCTCCTACGAGCAGTACTTC
CASSLVLRQSSYEQYF
>TRBV19|TRBJ2-7|-|TRBD1
TGTGCCAGTAGTACACAGGGGCTCCGCTACGAGCAGTACTTC
CASSTQGLRYEQYF
>TRBV30|TRBJ2-1|-|TRBD1
TGTGCCTTCACCGGGACAGTACACAATGAGCAGTTCTTC
CAFTGTVHNEQFF
>TRBV30|TRBJ1-1|-|-
TGTGCCTGGAGTGACAGCTACATGAACACTGAAGCTTTCTTT
CAWSDSYMNTEAFF
>TRBV29-1|TRBJ1-2|-|TRBD1
TGCAGCGCCGGAACCGGGACAGCCTATGGCTACACCTTC
CSAGTGTAYGYTF
>TRBV29-1|TRBJ2-7|-|TRBD1
TGCAGCGTTGAACTCTCCGGACAGGGTCCCTACGAGCAGTACTTC
CSVELSGQGPYEQYF
>TRBV7-2|TRBJ2-5|-|-
TGTGCCAGCAGCTTAGTCCCCGGGGAGACCCAGTACTTC
CASSLVPGETQYF
>TRBV30|TRBJ1-2|-|-
TGTGCCTGGAGTGCCAGGGCCGGGGGCTACACCTTC
CAWSARAGGYTF
>TRBV7-8|TRBJ2-3|-|TRBD1
TGTGCCAGCAGCCCTTCGACAGGGGCTACCACAGATACGCAGTATTTT
CASSPSTGATTDTQYF
>TRBV5-1|TRBJ2-3|few|-
TGCGCCAGCAGCCGATTCTCAGGGGCTCTCGCAGATACGCAGTATTTT
CASSRFSGALADTQYF
>TRBV13|TRBJ2-7|-|TRBD1
TGTGCCAGCAGCTTAGCCGGGACAGGGCTTTCCTACGAGCAGTACTTC
CASSLAGTGLSYEQYF
>TRBV30|TRBJ1-5|-|TRBD1
TGTGCCTGGAGCCCGGACAGGGGTCGTCAGCCCCAGCATTTT
CAWSPDRGRQPQHF
>TRBV28|TRBJ2-7|-|-
TGTGCCAGCCTTCAACTCGGGGGCTCCTACGAGCAGTACTTC
CASLQLGGSYEQYF
>TRBV6-5|TRBJ2-7|-|-
TGTGCCAGCAGTTACTCGAGAGGGCACCCCTACGAGCAGTACTTC
CASSYSRGHPYEQYF
>TRBV7-2|TRBJ1-1|-|-
TGTGCCAGCAGCTTAGTGGCAGAAAACACTGAAGCTTTCTTT
CASSLVAENTEAFF
>TRBV6-5|TRBJ2-1|once|-
TGTGCCAGCAGTTACTCGACCCCCTACAATGAGCGGTTCTTC
CASSYSTPYNERFF
>TRBV30|TRBJ1-4|-|-
TGTGCCTGGAGGGCCTCTCTAGAAGAAAAACTGTTTTTT
CAWRASLEEKLFF
>TRBV27|TRBJ1-2|-|TRBD1
TGTGCCAGCAGTTTGAAGGGACAGGGGAACTATGGCTACACCTTC
CASSLKGQGNYGYTF
>TRBV7-9|TRBJ1-2|few|-
TGTGCCAGCAGCCTGTCTGAGAACTATGGCTACACCTTC
CASSLSENYGYTF
>TRBV7-8|TRBJ1-2|-|-
TGTGCCAGCAGCTTAGGCGGCTATGGCTACACCTTC
CASSLGGYGYTF
>TRBV6-1|TRBJ1-5|few|TRBD1
TGTGCCAGCAGTGCCGCCGGGGACAGCAGACCTAAGCCCCAGCATTTT
CASSAAGDSRPKPQHF